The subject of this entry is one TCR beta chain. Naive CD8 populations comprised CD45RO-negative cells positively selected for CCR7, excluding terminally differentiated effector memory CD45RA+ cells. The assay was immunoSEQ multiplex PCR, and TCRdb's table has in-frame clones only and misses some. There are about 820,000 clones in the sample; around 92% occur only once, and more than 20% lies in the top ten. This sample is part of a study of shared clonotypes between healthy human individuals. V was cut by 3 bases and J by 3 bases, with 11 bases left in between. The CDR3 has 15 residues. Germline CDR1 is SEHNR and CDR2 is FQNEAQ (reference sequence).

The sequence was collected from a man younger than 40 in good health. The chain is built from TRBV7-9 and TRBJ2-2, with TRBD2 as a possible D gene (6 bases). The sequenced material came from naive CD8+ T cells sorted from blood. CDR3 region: CASSFRELHTGELFF. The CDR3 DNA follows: TGTGCCAGCAGCTTTCGGGAGCTTCACACCGGGGAGCTGTTTTTT.